This T cell receptor (beta chain) was found in a study of OX40 agonist ivuxolimab in advanced cancers. Study-wide background: Intravenous ivuxolimab was administered to patients every 2 weeks at 0.01 to 10 mg/kg.

Samples of blood were obtained at baseline, on cycle 4 day 1, and on cycle 7 day 1. The repertoire was sequenced with immunoSEQ multiplex PCR; TCRdb's copy has only in-frame clones and lacks some. The repertoire has over 75,000 clones, approximately 90% of them found once; the top ten carry 0.33%. The V gene's germline CDR1 is MNHEY and CDR2 SVGAGI. The CDR3 length is 14 residues. V lost 11 bases and J lost 0; bases outside the gene matches: 6. A note on this clone: What it binds is unknown.

Findings and caveats of the study: Among the lowest peripheral clonal expansion occurred in 0.1-3.0 mg/kg partial responders. Both blood CD4+ and CD8+ T cells showed clonal growth by week 6 at 0.1 to 3.0 mg/kg.

The starting material was CD4+ or CD8+ T cells sorted from blood, obtained in a trial of the OX40 agonist ivuxolimab. The sequence derives from an adult with an advanced solid tumor such as melanoma, head and neck, liver or kidney cancer. V is TRBV6-5 and J is TRBJ1-5, with 8 positions matching TRBD1. In DNA, the CDR3 is TGTGCCGTAACAGGGGGTATTAGCAATCAGCCCCAGCATTTT. Amino acid sequence: CAVTGGISNQPQHF.